Reported below is one TCR beta chain. This clonotype is medium-sized (0.01 to 0.1%) in terms of sample share. Its specific antigen is unknown. Base-call qualities are not available, and no considerably larger clone is one nucleotide away. Genomic DNA extracted from bulk tumor tissue served as TCR template, with approximately 590 ng gDNA amplified per sample. During surgery, several biopsies were collected from each primary tumor and placed as far from one another as possible within the tumor mass. Patients in the study cohort, which was described as untreated, were newly diagnosed NSCLC cases going through curative surgery. The donor group was made up of approximately 16 newly diagnosed non-small cell lung cancer patients undergoing surgery with curative intent. Resected tumor masses were reviewed by two independent pathologists. Sequencing was performed only on DNA and RNA samples of high quality.

This entry comes from a study of immune heterogeneity within non-small cell lung tumors (dated by TCRdb to the late 2010s). A note on the overall study: By histology, a few squamous cell carcinomas, about 10 non-squamous carcinomas and 1 tumor not otherwise specified were included. The study combined whole-exome sequencing, RNA-seq and TCR beta repertoire sequencing of multiple spatially distinct regions from each NSCLC tumor to examine intratumoral immune heterogeneity. Transcriptome data were available for just approximately 44 loci from about a dozen patients, whereas TCR repertoire analysis spanned some 59 tumor loci from roughly 16 patients. Neoantigen binding to each patient's HLA alleles was predicted with netMHCpan-3.0 for mutant peptides of 8 to 11 amino acids. The research as a whole found: Individual patients mostly had different high-frequency TCR beta clonotypes. Local T-cell repertoire clonality showed a statistically significant but moderate positive correlation with local tumor mutational burden (R roughly 0.31). Identical dominant CDR3B clonotypes recurred across loci within a patient, yet different tumor locations also harbored unique high-frequency clones.

V is clipped by 1 base and J by 3 bases, and the sequence between their germline boundaries is 10 bases long. Including cysteine and phenylalanine, the CDR3 has 15 amino acids. The entry retains the CDR3 DNA only, 45 bases that are in frame from base 1. The germline V gene encodes CDR1 LNHDA and CDR2 SQIVND (reference sequence). A multiplex PCR system amplified the TCR beta CDR3 region, with a first 10-cycle round using 32 V-gene forward and 13 J-gene reverse primers. The first PCR round was done with a QIAGEN Multiplex PCR Kit, and the primer sequences were filed in Chinese patent CN105087789A. Illumina universal primers were added in a second PCR round performed with the Phusion High-Fidelity PCR Kit. Paired-end sequencing of TCR libraries was carried out on the Illumina HiSeq X Ten platform at a read length of 151 bp. Per the original workflow: Cutadapt was used to discard reads without multiplex PCR primers, PEAR merged the read pairs, and MiXCR with default settings called the CDR3 regions. Repertoire diversity was assessed by Shannon entropy, and clonality was calculated as one minus the Shannon entropy divided by the ln of the count of productive unique sequences. Clonotypes at a frequency of at least 0.5% were defined as dominant or high-frequency T-cell clones. The raw public reads went through TCRdb reprocessing: fastp at Q25, MiXCR clone calling, in-frame beta chains kept. Under each unique CDR3 protein, matching rows form one entry showing the most common genes and DNA. TCRdb assigned the V and J calls; the authors' analysis was not used. This sample has 5,000 to 6,500 distinct CDR3 sequences in its table, and 22% of those were observed once. Roughly a sixth of the sample belongs to the ten largest clones.

The chain was built from TRBV19 and TRBJ1-5; matching of 5 bases hints at TRBD1 as the D gene. The sequenced material came from lung tumor tissue. The clonotype originates from a man in his fifties or sixties with non-small cell lung cancer. CDR3 reads: CASSIGDRVNQPQHF. In nucleotides, the sequence is TGTGCCAGTAGTATAGGAGACAGAGTCAATCAGCCCCAGCATTTT. Full variable domain (CDR3 extended with the reference TRBV19 and TRBJ1-5 proteins): DGGITQSPKYLFRKEGQNVTLSCEQNLNHDAMYWYRQDPGQGLRLIYYSQIVNDFQKGDIAEGYSVSREKKESFPLTVTSAQKNPTAFYLCASSIGDRVNQPQHFGDGTRLSIL.